Listed below are T cell receptor beta chains from one sample, sequenced in a study of blood T cell repertoires in COVID-19. Assay: immunoSEQ multiplex PCR; the TCRdb copy retains only in-frame clones and omits some. The table lists fewer than 65,000 clones, 80% to 90% of them singletons. Sequencing input: peripheral blood. Receptors were obtained from a human donor in a cohort sampled during active COVID-19. Each CDR3 is given with its conserved first and last residue. The D gene is left open where the match is weak. Not all rows give a size; the values are once, few, many and, for expanded clones, a class.

>.|TRBV7-2|TRBJ1-2|TRBD1
CASSLGQGANYGYTF
TGTGCCAGCAGCTTGGGACAGGGGGCAAACTATGGCTACACCTTC
>.|TRBV9|TRBJ2-7|TRBD1
CASSVAGRGQGIIDEQYF
TGTGCCAGCAGCGTAGCCGGGAGAGGACAGGGAATAATTGACGAGCAGTACTTC
>few|TRBV6-5|TRBJ1-2|.
CASSLDRFLGYGYTF
TGTGCCAGCAGCCTGGACAGATTTCTGGGCTATGGCTACACCTTC
>.|TRBV11-2|TRBJ2-2|TRBD2
CARGRGTGELFF
TGTGCCAGGGGGCGGGGGACCGGGGAGCTGTTTTTT
>.|TRBV5-1|TRBJ2-3|.
CASSSSPPGWGTDTQYF
TGCGCCAGCAGCTCTAGCCCTCCCGGGTGGGGCACAGATACGCAGTATTTT
>.|TRBV4-3|TRBJ2-3|TRBD1
CASSQGQGEGDTQYF
TGCGCCAGCAGCCAAGGACAGGGGGAGGGAGATACGCAGTATTTT
>.|TRBV4-1|TRBJ2-6|.
CASSQVHSGSGANVLTF
TGCGCCAGCAGCCAAGTCCACTCGGGGTCCGGGGCCAACGTCCTGACTTTC
>few|TRBV2|TRBJ2-7|.
CASSEAAYEQYF
TGTGCCAGCAGTGAAGCGGCTTACGAGCAGTACTTC
>.|TRBV5-1|TRBJ2-7|TRBD1
CASRKPGQGVYEQYF
TGCGCCAGCAGGAAACCGGGACAGGGAGTCTACGAGCAGTACTTC
>.|TRBV7-2|TRBJ2-3|TRBD2
CASSLGLAGRTDTQYF
TGTGCCAGCAGCTTAGGGCTAGCGGGGCGCACAGATACGCAGTATTTT
>few|TRBV18|TRBJ1-2|.
CASSPSEGRHYGYTF
TGTGCCAGCTCACCATCGGAGGGACGACACTATGGCTACACCTTC
>few|TRBV11-2|TRBJ2-5|TRBD2
CASSPPAGEYQETQYF
TGTGCCAGCAGCCCCCCGGCGGGGGAGTACCAAGAGACCCAGTACTTC
>.|TRBV24-1|TRBJ2-7|TRBD1
CATSDPGQGSIYEQYF
TGTGCCACCAGTGATCCGGGACAGGGGTCGATCTACGAGCAGTACTTC
>.|TRBV6-5|TRBJ2-3|TRBD1
CASSFVGGLTDTQYF
TGTGCCAGCAGTTTCGTAGGGGGCCTCACAGATACGCAGTATTTT
>.|TRBV6-2/TRBV6-3|TRBJ1-1|.
CASSVRPMNTEAFF
TGTGCCAGCAGCGTCAGGCCAATGAACACTGAAGCTTTCTTT
>.|TRBV5-4|TRBJ2-7|TRBD1
CASSLPGQGIGEQYF
TGTGCCAGCAGCCTCCCGGGACAGGGAATCGGCGAGCAGTACTTC
>few|TRBV5-8|TRBJ2-1|TRBD1
CASSFRQGYNEQFF
TGTGCCAGCAGCTTCAGACAGGGTTACAATGAGCAGTTCTTC
>.|TRBV15|TRBJ1-5|TRBD1
CATSRSDRSDQPQHF
TGTGCCACCAGCAGGTCGGACAGGTCGGATCAGCCCCAGCATTTT
>.|TRBV5-8|TRBJ1-5|.
CASSFTNQPQHF
TGTGCCAGCAGCTTCACAAATCAGCCCCAGCATTTT
>.|TRBV27|TRBJ2-7|TRBD2
CASSLSGGNYEQYF
TGTGCCAGCAGTTTATCCGGGGGGAACTACGAGCAGTACTTC